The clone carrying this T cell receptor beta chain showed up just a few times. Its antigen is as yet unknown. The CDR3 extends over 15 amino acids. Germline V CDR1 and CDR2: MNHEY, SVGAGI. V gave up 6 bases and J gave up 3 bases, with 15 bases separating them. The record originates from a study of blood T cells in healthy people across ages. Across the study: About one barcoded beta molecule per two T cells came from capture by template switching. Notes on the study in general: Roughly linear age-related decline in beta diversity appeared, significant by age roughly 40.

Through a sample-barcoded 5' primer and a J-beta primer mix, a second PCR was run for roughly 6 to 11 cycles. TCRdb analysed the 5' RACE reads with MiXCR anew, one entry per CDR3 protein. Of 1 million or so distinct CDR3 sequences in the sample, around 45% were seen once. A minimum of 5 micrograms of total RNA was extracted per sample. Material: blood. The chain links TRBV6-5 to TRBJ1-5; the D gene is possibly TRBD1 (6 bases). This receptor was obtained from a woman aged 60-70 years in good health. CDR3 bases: TGTGCCAGCAGCAAGGATACAGGGCACAATCAGCCCCAGCATTTT. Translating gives CASSKDTGHNQPQHF.